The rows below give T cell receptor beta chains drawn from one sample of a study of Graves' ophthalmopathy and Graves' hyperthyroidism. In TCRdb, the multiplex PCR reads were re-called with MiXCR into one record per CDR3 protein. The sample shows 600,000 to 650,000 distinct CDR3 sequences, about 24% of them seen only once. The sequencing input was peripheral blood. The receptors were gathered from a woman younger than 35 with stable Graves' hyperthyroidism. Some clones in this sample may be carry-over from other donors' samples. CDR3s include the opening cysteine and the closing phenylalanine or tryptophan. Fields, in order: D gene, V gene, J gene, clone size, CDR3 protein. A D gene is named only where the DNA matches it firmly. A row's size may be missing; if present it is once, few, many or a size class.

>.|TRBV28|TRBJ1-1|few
CASSLYAGHTEAFF
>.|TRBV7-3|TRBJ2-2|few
CASSPRAGASVGELFF
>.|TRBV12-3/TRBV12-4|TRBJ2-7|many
CASSSPQGAAAYEQYF
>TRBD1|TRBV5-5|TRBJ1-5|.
CASSQGQGANQPQHF
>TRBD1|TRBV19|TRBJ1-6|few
CASSTADRIAPLHF
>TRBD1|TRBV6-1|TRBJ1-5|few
CASTRGPGQPQHF
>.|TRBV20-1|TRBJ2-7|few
CSARESVGVYEQYF
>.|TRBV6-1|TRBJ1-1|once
CASSVLGGTNTEAFF
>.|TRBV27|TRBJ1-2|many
CASSLKFYGYTF
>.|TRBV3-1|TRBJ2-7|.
CASSQSSAGYYEQYF
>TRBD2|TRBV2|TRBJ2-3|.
CASKRTSGDTQYF
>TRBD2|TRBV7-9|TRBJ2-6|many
CASAGVTLARTSGANVLTF
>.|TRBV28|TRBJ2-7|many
CASSGSSYEQYF
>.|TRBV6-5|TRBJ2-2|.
CASSWEERGDGELFF
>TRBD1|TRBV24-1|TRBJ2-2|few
CATSDPGQGWTGELFF
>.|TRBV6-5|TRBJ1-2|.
CASGSFGVLYGYTF
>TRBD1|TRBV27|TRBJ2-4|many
CASSLTGTANIQYF
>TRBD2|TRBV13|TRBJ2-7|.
CASSLGGRAREQYF
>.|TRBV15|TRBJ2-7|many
CATSIVASGPSYEQYF
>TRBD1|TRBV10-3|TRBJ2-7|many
CAISDLSGTGNSYEQYF
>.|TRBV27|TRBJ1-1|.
CASSLATTGYTEAFF
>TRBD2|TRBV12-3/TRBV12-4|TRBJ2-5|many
CASSWFPRGTSGSYETQYF
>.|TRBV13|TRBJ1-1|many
CASRLQLTEAFF
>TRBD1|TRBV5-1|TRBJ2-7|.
CASSLVQGALDEQYF
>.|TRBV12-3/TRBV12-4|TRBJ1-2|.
CASSLGGVNGYTF
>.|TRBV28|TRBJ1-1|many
CATTTGNTEAFF
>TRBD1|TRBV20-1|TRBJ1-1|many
CSARRLTQGVGVSEAFF